The next 13 T cell receptor beta chains were all read from a single sample in a study of beta chain features in type 1 diabetes. Expressed TCRB transcripts were sequenced after all isolated RNA was converted to cDNA. Data came from immunoSEQ multiplex PCR; TCRdb stores just in-frame clones and leaves some out. This sample yields approximately 470,000 clones, of which 30% are seen a single time; roughly 0.06% belongs to the top ten. Sample: naive CD4+ T cells from blood. Receptors originate from a man between 18 and 29 years old in good health.

The chain joins TRBV27 to TRBJ2-3; 12 nucleotides match TRBD2. V dropped 6 bases and J dropped 6; count of bases not matched to a gene: 13. This CDR3 has 17 residues. In germline, CDR1 is MNHEY, CDR2 SMNVEV (reference sequence). The CDR3 spells CASSPEGLAGSGDTQYF. The CDR3 DNA reads TGTGCCAGCAGCCCTGAGGGACTAGCGGGCAGCGGGGATACGCAGTATTTT.

This clone was detected only a few times. The CDR3 is CASSLTGQGKSYEQYF. CDR3 in DNA: TGTGCCAGCAGCTTGACGGGACAGGGGAAATCCTACGAGCAGTACTTC. V and J are TRBV11-1 and TRBJ2-7; 10 nucleotides match TRBD1. V shed 3 bases, J shed 1 base, and the junction held 6 bases outside the gene matches. CDR3 length: 16 amino acids. Per the germline V gene, CDR1 is SGHAT and CDR2 is FQDESV (reference sequence).

V and J are TRBV18 and TRBJ1-5, with no clear D. The CDR3 is 16 residues long. V lost 1 base, J lost 0 bases, and 10 bases lay in between. Germline CDR1 KGHSH, CDR2 LQKENI. CDR3 region: CASSPQSWLSNQPQHF. The DNA of the CDR3 is TGTGCCAGCTCACCACAGAGTTGGCTTAGCAATCAGCCCCAGCATTTT.

A few counts support this clone. The chain has TRBV29-1 and TRBJ2-5, with 9 nucleotides matching TRBD2. Germline loops: CDR1 SQVTM, CDR2 ANQGSEA. V lost 5 bases, J lost 1 base, and 5 bases stayed unmatched. The CDR3 consists of 14 residues. CDR3 in DNA: TGCAGCGTTAAGACTAGCGGAATCCAAGAGACCCAGTACTTC. Residues: CSVKTSGIQETQYF.

The rearrangement uses TRBV28 and TRBJ2-7, with 7 bases aligning to TRBD1. J was trimmed by 5 bases and V by 4 bases; bases with no gene match: 5. CDR1 and CDR2 (germline): MDHEN, SYDVKM. The CDR3 has 13 amino acids. The CDR3 sequence: CASSSRGRDEQYF. For the CDR3, the DNA is TGTGCCAGCAGTTCGAGGGGGCGAGACGAGCAGTACTTC.

The chain couples TRBV19 to TRBJ2-7, with 8 positions matching TRBD2. The CDR3 contains 12 residues. V shed 5 bases and J 6 bases; nucleotides not matched to a gene: 3. Looked up from germline, CDR1 is LNHDA and CDR2 is SQIVND (reference sequence). Here the CDR3 reads CASSGTRLEQYF. In nucleotides, the CDR3 is TGTGCCAGTAGTGGGACTAGACTCGAGCAGTACTTC.

The chain joins TRBV5-4 to TRBJ2-3; weak D call: TRBD2 (6 bases). Trimming removed 0 bases at V and 4 bases at J, with 15 bases between. Germline CDR1 is SGHNT and CDR2 is YYREEE (reference sequence). The CDR3 runs to 16 residues. The CDR3 DNA reads TGTGCCAGCAGCTTGGTGGGAGGAGGACCAGCAGATACGCAGTATTTT. Its translation: CASSLVGGGPADTQYF.

This clone was seen only a few times. J is TRBJ1-1 and V is TRBV5-6; D not certain. Trimming took 4 bases from V and 1 from J, leaving 8 bases between them. Germline V lookup: CDR1 SGHDT, CDR2 YYEEEE. CDR3 length: 13 residues. CDR3 sequence reads: CASSQTWNTEAFF. The CDR3 nucleotides read TGTGCCAGCAGCCAAACATGGAACACTGAAGCTTTCTTT.

V gene TRBV29-1 combines with J gene TRBJ1-5; 10 bases fit TRBD1. Per the germline V gene, CDR1 is SQVTM and CDR2 is ANQGSEA. Unmatched junction bases numbered 6, after V lost 7 bases and J lost 3 bases. This CDR3 has 14 amino acids. DNA of the CDR3: TGCAGCGCCCGGGACAGGGGCCCCAATCAGCCCCAGCATTTT. Protein product: CSARDRGPNQPQHF.

The gene calls are TRBV29-1 and TRBJ1-5, with 10 nucleotides matching TRBD1. The CDR3 totals 13 residues. Germline V gene sequence: CDR1 SQVTM, CDR2 ANQGSEA. V shed 4 bases and J 6 bases; nucleotides not matched to a gene: 3. The CDR3 loop reads CSVGQGAAQPQHF. The DNA of the CDR3 is TGCAGCGTTGGACAGGGGGCAGCTCAGCCCCAGCATTTT.

The chain carries TRBV30 and TRBJ2-7; D ambiguous. Germline CDR1 and CDR2: GTSNPN and SVGIG (reference sequence). V was cut by 2 bases and J by 3 bases, with 20 bases left in between. The CDR3 covers 16 residues. The CDR3 DNA reads as TGTGCCTGGAGTCCTCCCAGTCCTCAGGTCTACTACGAGCAGTACTTC. Protein product: CAWSPPSPQVYYEQYF.

With regard to this clone: At the DNA level, this CDR3 is encoded by other sequences in the same sample as well. The chain links TRBV15 to TRBJ2-3, with D possibly matching TRBD2 (6 bases). V lost 0 bases and J 1 base, leaving 11 bases between the germline ends. Germline V gene lookup returns CDR1 LNHNV and CDR2 YYDKDF (reference sequence). The CDR3 is 16 residues long. The CDR3 DNA is TGTGCCACCAGCAGAGATCTGGGCGGGGGCACAGATACGCAGTATTTT. This codes for CATSRDLGGGTDTQYF.

The J gene is TRBJ1-2, the V gene TRBV28; D is undetermined. Trimming cost V 5 bases and J 4 bases, with 8 bases left between them. CDR3 length: 12 residues. From germline, CDR1 is MDHEN and CDR2 SYDVKM. The CDR3 nucleotides are TGTGCCAGCAGTCGTACCGGCTATGGCTACACCTTC. Its translation is CASSRTGYGYTF.